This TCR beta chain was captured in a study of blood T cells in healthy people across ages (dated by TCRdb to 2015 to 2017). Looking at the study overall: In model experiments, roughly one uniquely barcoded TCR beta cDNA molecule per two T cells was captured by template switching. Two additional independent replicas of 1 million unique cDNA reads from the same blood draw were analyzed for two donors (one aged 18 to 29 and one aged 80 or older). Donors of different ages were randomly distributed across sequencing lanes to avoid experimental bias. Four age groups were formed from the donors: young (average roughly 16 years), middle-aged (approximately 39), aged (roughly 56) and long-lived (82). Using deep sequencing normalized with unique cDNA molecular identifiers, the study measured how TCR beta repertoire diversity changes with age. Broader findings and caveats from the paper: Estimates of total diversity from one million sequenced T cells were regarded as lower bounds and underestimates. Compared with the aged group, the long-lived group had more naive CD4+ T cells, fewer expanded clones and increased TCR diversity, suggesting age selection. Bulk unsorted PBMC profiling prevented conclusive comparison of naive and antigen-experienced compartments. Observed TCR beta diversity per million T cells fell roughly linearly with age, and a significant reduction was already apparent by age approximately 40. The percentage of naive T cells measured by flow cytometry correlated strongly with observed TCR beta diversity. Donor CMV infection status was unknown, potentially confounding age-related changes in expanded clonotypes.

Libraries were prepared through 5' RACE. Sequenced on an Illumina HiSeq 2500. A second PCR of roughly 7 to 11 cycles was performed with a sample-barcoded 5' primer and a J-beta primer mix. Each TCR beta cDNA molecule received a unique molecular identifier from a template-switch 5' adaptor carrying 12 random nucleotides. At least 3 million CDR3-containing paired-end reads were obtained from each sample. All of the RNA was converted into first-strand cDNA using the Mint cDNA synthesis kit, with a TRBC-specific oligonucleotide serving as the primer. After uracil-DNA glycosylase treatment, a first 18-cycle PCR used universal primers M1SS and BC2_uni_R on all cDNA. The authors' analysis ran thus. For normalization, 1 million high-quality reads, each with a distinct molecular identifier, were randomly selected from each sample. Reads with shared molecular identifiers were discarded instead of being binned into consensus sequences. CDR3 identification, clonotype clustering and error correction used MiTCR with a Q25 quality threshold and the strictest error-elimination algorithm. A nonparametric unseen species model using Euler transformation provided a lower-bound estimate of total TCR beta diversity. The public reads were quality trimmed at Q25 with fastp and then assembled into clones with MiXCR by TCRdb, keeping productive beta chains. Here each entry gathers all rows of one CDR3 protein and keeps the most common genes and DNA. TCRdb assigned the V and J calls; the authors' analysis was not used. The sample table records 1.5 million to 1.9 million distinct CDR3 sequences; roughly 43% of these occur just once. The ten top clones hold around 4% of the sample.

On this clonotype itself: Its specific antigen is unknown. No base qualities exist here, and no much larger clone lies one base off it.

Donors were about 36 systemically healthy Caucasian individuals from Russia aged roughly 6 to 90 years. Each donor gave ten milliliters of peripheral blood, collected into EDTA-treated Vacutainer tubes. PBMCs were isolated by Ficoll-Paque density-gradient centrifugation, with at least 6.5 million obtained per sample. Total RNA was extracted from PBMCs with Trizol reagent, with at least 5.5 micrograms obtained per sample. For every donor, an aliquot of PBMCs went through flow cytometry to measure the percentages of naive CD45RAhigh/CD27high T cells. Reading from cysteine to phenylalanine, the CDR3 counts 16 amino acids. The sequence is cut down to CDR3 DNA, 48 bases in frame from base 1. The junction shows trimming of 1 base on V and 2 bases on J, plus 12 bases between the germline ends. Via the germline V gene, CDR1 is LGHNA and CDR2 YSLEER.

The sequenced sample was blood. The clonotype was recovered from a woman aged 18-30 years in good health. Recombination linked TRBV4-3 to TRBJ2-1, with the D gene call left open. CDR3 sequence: CASSQGPRSPYNEQFF. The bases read TGCGCCAGCAGCCAAGGGCCCAGGTCCCCCTACAATGAGCAGTTCTTC.